These 11 T cell receptor beta chains came from one sample sequenced in a study of Ad26.COV2.S vaccination and SARS-CoV-2 variants. Some clones are missing from TCRdb's copy, which holds only in-frame ones; the method was immunoSEQ multiplex PCR. The table records over 110,000 clones, roughly 89% of them present only once. Material: peripheral blood, obtained after recovery from COVID-19. The receptors come from a human donor who had recovered from COVID-19.

CDR3 coding DNA: TGTGCCAGCAGTGATCTCGCAGATCGCTATGGCTACACCTTC. It encodes CASSDLADRYGYTF. The chain links TRBV6-1 to TRBJ1-2; D is undetermined. Between the trimmed V and J ends, which lost 3 bases and 4 bases, there was a span of 12 bases. Germline V lookup: CDR1 MNHNS, CDR2 SASEGT. The CDR3 is 14 residues long.

This clone was counted a single time. This chain links TRBV3-1 (or the pseudogene TRBV3-2) with TRBJ1-2; 9 bases are a match to TRBD1. CDR1 LGHDT and CDR2 YNNKEL come from the germline V gene (reference sequence). The CDR3 is 16 residues long. V shed 4 bases and J 5 bases; nucleotides not matched to a gene: 11. CDR3 DNA sequence: TGTGCCAGCAGCCCAGGTCCCGGGACAGGGTCTTATGGCTACACCTTC. Its protein is CASSPGPGTGSYGYTF.

The V and J genes are TRBV7-2 and TRBJ1-2; 7 bases match TRBD1. Germline loops: CDR1 SGHTA, CDR2 FQGNSA. Trimming took 0 bases from V and 7 from J; bases not matched to a gene: 11. The CDR3 is made up of 16 amino acids. For the CDR3, the DNA is TGTGCCAGCAGCTTAGCGTTCTCGACAGGGTCCACTGGCTACACCTTC. This codes for CASSLAFSTGSTGYTF.

This clone was detected only once. The V gene is TRBV9, the J gene TRBJ1-2, with 12 bases identical to TRBD1. Germline V gene lookup returns CDR1 SGDLS and CDR2 YYNGEE. The V and J ends lost 0 bases and 8 bases, in that order; junction bases with no gene match: 5. The CDR3 spans 15 residues. CDR3 protein: CASSVEGQGALGYTF. CDR3 DNA: TGTGCCAGCAGCGTAGAGGGACAGGGGGCGCTGGGCTACACCTTC.

V and J are TRBV4-3 and TRBJ1-1, with 8 bases that match TRBD1. Unmatched junction bases numbered 7, after V lost 8 bases and J lost 5 bases. CDR1 LGHNA and CDR2 YSLEER come from the germline V gene. CDR3 size: 13 residues. The CDR3 DNA sequence: TGCGCCAGCTCTCGGGACAGGACTACTGAAGCTTTCTTT. Translating it yields CASSRDRTTEAFF.

The chain carries TRBV7-2 and TRBJ1-5; D unclear. The CDR3 loop spans 15 amino acids. V lost 5 bases and J 3 bases, leaving 14 bases between the germline ends. CDR1 SGHTA and CDR2 FQGNSA come from the germline V gene. CDR3 coding DNA: TGTGCCAGCAGCCTTACGTTGGGGTACAATCAGCCCCAGCATTTT. Amino acid sequence: CASSLTLGYNQPQHF. The full variable domain, completed using reference TRBV7-2 and TRBJ1-5, is GAGVSQSPSNKVTEKGKDVELRCDPISGHTALYWYRQSLGQGLEFLIYFQGNSAPDKSGLPSDRFSAERTGGSVSTLTIQRTQQEDSAVYLCASSLTLGYNQPQHFGDGTRLSIL.

The V gene is TRBV19, the J gene TRBJ1-2; 11 bases agree with TRBD1. The CDR3 covers 16 residues. Germline values: CDR1 LNHDA, CDR2 SQIVND (reference sequence). The junction had 10 bases not matched to a gene; V was cut back by 5 bases and J by 5 bases. The CDR3 protein is CASSPGQGAVGYGYTF. As DNA, the CDR3 is TGTGCCAGTAGTCCCGGACAGGGGGCCGTCGGATATGGCTACACCTTC. The variable domain in full, completed from reference TRBV19 and TRBJ1-2, reads DGGITQSPKYLFRKEGQNVTLSCEQNLNHDAMYWYRQDPGQGLRLIYYSQIVNDFQKGDIAEGYSVSREKKESFPLTVTSAQKNPTAFYLCASSPGQGAVGYGYTFGSGTRLTVV.

This clone was recorded only once. V gene TRBV19 combines with J gene TRBJ1-4, with D hard to call. The CDR3 loop spans 15 amino acids. CDR1 and CDR2 from the germline V gene are LNHDA and SQIVND (reference sequence). V gave up 4 bases and J gave up 0 bases, with 9 bases separating them. This CDR3 is CASSTRKATNEKLFF. The DNA of the CDR3 is TGTGCCAGTAGTACCAGGAAGGCAACTAATGAAAAACTGTTTTTT.

V is TRBV5-1 and J is TRBJ2-1; D may be TRBD1 (5 bases). This CDR3 has 16 residues. With 2 bases removed from V and 2 bases from J, the gap between germline ends came to 14 bases. Germline assignment: CDR1 SGHRS and CDR2 YFSETQ. DNA of the CDR3: TGCGCCAGCAGCTTAGAGACTCCAGGGACCTACAATGAGCAGTTCTTC. It specifies CASSLETPGTYNEQFF.

This sequence joins TRBV6-5 and TRBJ1-1; 10 bases map to TRBD1. The J segment lost 5 bases and the V segment lost 2 bases, leaving 5 bases of the junction unmatched. This CDR3 has 15 amino acids. Germline CDR1 MNHEY, CDR2 SVGAGI. CDR3: CASSYAGTGDTEAFF. CDR3 DNA sequence: TGTGCCAGCAGTTACGCTGGGACAGGGGATACTGAAGCTTTCTTT.

Notes on this clone: This sample includes further DNA sequences coding for the same CDR3. The rearrangement uses TRBV10-3 and TRBJ2-3; 10 bases agree with TRBD2. From germline, CDR1 is ENHRY and CDR2 SYGVKD. The CDR3 consists of 18 residues. V was pared by 0 bases and J by 0 bases, with 6 bases of the junction left unmatched. This chain's CDR3 is CAISESIVAGGSTDTQYF. The CDR3 coding sequence is TGTGCCATCAGTGAGTCAATAGTAGCGGGGGGAAGCACAGATACGCAGTATTTT.